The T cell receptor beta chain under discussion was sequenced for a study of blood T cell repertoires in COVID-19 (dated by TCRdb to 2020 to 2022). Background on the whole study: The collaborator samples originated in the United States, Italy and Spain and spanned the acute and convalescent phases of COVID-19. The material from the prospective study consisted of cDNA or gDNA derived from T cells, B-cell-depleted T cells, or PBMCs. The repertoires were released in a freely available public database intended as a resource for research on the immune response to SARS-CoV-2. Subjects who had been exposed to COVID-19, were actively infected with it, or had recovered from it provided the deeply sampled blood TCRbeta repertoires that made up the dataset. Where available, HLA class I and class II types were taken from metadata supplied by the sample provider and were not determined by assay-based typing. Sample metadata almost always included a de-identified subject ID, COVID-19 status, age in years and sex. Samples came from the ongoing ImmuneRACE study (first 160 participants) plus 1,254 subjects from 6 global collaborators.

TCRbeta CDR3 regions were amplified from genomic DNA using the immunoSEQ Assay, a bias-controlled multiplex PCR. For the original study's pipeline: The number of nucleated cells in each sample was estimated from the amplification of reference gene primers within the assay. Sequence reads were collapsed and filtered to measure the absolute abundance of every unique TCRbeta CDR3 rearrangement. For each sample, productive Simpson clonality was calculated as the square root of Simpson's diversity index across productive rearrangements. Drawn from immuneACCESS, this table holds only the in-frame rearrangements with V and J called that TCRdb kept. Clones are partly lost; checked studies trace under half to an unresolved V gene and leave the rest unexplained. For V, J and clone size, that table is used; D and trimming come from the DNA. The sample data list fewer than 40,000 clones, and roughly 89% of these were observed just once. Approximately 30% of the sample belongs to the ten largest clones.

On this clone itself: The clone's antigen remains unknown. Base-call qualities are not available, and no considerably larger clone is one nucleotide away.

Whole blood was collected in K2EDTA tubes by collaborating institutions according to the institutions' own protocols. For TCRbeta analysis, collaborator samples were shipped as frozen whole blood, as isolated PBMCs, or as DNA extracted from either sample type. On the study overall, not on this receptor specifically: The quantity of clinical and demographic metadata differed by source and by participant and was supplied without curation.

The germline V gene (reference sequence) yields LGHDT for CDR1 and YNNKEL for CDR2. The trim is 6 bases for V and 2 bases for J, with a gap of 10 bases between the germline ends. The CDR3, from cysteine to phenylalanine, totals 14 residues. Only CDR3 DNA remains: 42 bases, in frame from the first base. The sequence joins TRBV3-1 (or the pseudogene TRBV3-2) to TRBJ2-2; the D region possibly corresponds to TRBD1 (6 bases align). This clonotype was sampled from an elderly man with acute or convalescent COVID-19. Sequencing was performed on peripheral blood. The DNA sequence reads TGTGCCAGCAGAGGGACACTAAACACCGGGGAGCTGTTTTTT. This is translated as CASRGTLNTGELFF.